The 5 T cell receptor beta chains below all came from one sample that was sequenced in a study of technical replicates of blood from a handful of donors. Here immunoSEQ multiplex PCR was the method, and the copy in TCRdb shows in-frame clones only, minus some. The sample yields tens of thousands of clones, over 90% seen once. What was sequenced was PBMCs. The receptors derive from a human donor in good health. Some clones in this sample may be carry-over from other donors' samples.

The chain combines TRBV6-6 with TRBJ1-2; a possible D gene is TRBD1 (5 bases). This CDR3 is built from 14 residues. Germline V gene data show CDR1 as MNHNY and CDR2 as SVGAGI (reference sequence). V shed 6 bases and J shed 3 bases, with 14 bases lying between them. The CDR3 spells CASRDAGGDYGYTF. DNA for the CDR3: TGTGCCAGCAGGGATGCGGGGGGAGACTATGGCTACACCTTC.

CDR3 residues: CASSAHGVSYNEQFF. The CDR3, as DNA: TGTGCCAGCAGCGCACACGGGGTTTCGTACAATGAGCAGTTCTTC. The V gene is TRBV9, the J gene TRBJ2-1, with D possibly being TRBD2 (5 bases). V gave up 3 bases and J gave up 4 bases, with 14 bases separating them. The germline V gene has CDR1 SGDLS and CDR2 YYNGEE. This CDR3 contains 15 residues. The complete variable domain, with remaining parts taken from reference TRBV9 and TRBJ2-1, reads DSGVTQTPKHLITATGQRVTLRCSPRSGDLSVYWYQQSLDQGLQFLIQYYNGEERAKGNILERFSAQQFPDLHSELNLSSLELGDSALYFCASSAHGVSYNEQFFGPGTRLTVL.

V is TRBV6-5 and J is TRBJ1-1; 10 nucleotides agree with TRBD1. This CDR3 has 13 amino acids. With V trimmed by 5 bases and J by 5 bases, 2 bases remained unmatched. Germline loops: CDR1 MNHEY, CDR2 SVGAGI. The CDR3 DNA follows: TGTGCCAGCAGTATGGACAGGGGGACTGAAGCTTTCTTT. It encodes CASSMDRGTEAFF.

The chain has TRBV19 and TRBJ1-1; D not resolved. The CDR3 covers 15 residues. Per germline, CDR1 LNHDA and CDR2 SQIVND (reference sequence). V lost 0 bases and J lost 5, with 13 bases in between. In nucleotides, the CDR3 is TGTGCCAGTAGTATAGATTGGGTCCCTAGTACTGAAGCTTTCTTT. This translates into CASSIDWVPSTEAFF.

This sequence joins TRBV29-1 and TRBJ1-1; no reliable D call. CDR3 size: 15 residues. V lost 1 base and J lost 6, with 18 bases in between. Per germline, CDR1 SQVTM and CDR2 ANQGSEA. In DNA form, the CDR3 reads TGCAGCGTTGAAGGGGTACAGCGGGTGCCTCCTGAAGCTTTCTTT. Its translation: CSVEGVQRVPPEAFF.